A selection of T cell receptor beta chains follows, all from one sample in a study of Graves' ophthalmopathy and Graves' hyperthyroidism. Each CDR3 protein is one row after TCRdb ran MiXCR on the multiplex PCR reads. Of 1 million to 1.3 million distinct CDR3 sequences in the sample, 35% to 40% were seen once. Source material: peripheral blood or thyroid tissue (not recorded which). The receptors originated from an adult man with Graves' hyperthyroidism. The CDR3 runs from the conserved cysteine through the conserved F or W. A D gene is named only where the DNA matches it firmly. Part of the rows lack a size; the others show once, few, many or a class for expanded clones.

V gene,D gene,clone size,J gene,CDR3 protein,CDR3 DNA
TRBV20-1,.,many,TRBJ2-7,CSASRSDEQYF,TGCAGTGCTAGTCGGTCGGACGAGCAGTACTTC
TRBV6-9,.,.,TRBJ1-1,CASSYKVATEAFF,TGTGCCAGCAGTTACAAGGTAGCTACTGAAGCTTTCTTT
TRBV18,TRBD1,.,TRBJ1-1,CASSPQEGGRNTEAFF,TGTGCCAGCTCACCACAAGAAGGGGGCCGGAACACTGAAGCTTTCTTT
TRBV6-2/TRBV6-3,.,few,TRBJ2-7,CASSYVVPYEQYF,TGTGCCAGCAGTTACGTAGTCCCCTACGAGCAGTACTTC
TRBV15,.,few,TRBJ1-6,CATSRVGFSPLHF,TGTGCCACCAGCAGAGTGGGGTTTTCACCCCTCCACTTT
TRBV7-9,.,.,TRBJ2-7,CASSQGLRGYEQYF,TGTGCCAGCAGCCAGGGACTCAGGGGGTACGAGCAGTACTTC
TRBV12-3/TRBV12-4,.,.,TRBJ2-7,CASASPAREQYF,TGTGCCAGTGCTAGTCCAGCTCGGGAGCAGTACTTC
TRBV2,TRBD1,.,TRBJ1-6,CASSSRQGDVSPLHF,TGTGCCAGCAGTTCCAGACAGGGGGATGTGTCACCCCTCCACTTT
TRBV7-9,TRBD1,.,TRBJ1-5,CASSLGTGSVGYNQPQHF,TGTGCCAGCAGCTTAGGGACAGGGTCAGTTGGCTACAATCAGCCCCAGCATTTT
TRBV10-2,.,.,TRBJ1-3,CASSGERGNTIYF,TGCGCCAGCAGTGGTGAGCGGGGAAACACCATATATTTT
TRBV5-8,.,.,TRBJ1-2,CASSFTESYGYTF,TGTGCCAGCAGCTTTACAGAGAGCTATGGCTACACCTTC
TRBV15,TRBD1,many,TRBJ1-5,CATKARGLGQPQHF,TGTGCCACCAAGGCCAGGGGGCTTGGACAGCCCCAGCATTTT
TRBV20-1,.,many,TRBJ1-1,CSVSGGHTEAFF,TGCAGTGTCTCCGGGGGACACACTGAAGCTTTCTTT
TRBV20-1,TRBD1,.,TRBJ2-7,CSARAPDRAATYEQYF,TGCAGTGCTAGAGCCCCGGACAGGGCGGCTACCTACGAGCAGTACTTC
TRBV6-5,.,.,TRBJ2-7,CASRSRGVYADEQYF,TGTGCCAGCAGGTCCCGGGGAGTTTACGCGGACGAGCAGTACTTC
TRBV12-3/TRBV12-4,.,.,TRBJ2-2,CAILLSTGELFF,TGTGCCATCTTATTATCTACCGGGGAGCTGTTTTTT
TRBV7-2,.,once,TRBJ2-7,CASSLTKITSYEQYF,TGTGCCAGCAGCTTGACCAAAATAACCTCCTACGAGCAGTACTTC
TRBV6-5,TRBD1,.,TRBJ2-2,CASSLDRAGTGELFF,TGTGCCAGCAGCCTGGACAGGGCTGGCACCGGGGAGCTGTTTTTT
TRBV18,TRBD1,many,TRBJ2-5,CASSPRQGRETQYF,TGTGCCAGCAGTCCACGACAGGGGAGAGAGACCCAGTACTTC
TRBV4-2,TRBD1,few,TRBJ1-5,CASSQPGTEGSQHF,TGTGCCAGCAGCCAACCTGGGACAGAAGGCTCTCAGCATTTT
TRBV6-1,.,few,TRBJ1-5,CASSEGGNDQPQHF,TGTGCCAGCAGTGAAGGGGGGAATGATCAGCCCCAGCATTTT
TRBV9,.,.,TRBJ2-3,CASSGASGTDTQYF,TGTGCCAGCAGCGGGGCTAGCGGCACAGATACGCAGTATTTT
TRBV20-1,.,.,TRBJ1-1,CSARAPQRGRETEAFF,TGCAGTGCTAGAGCCCCCCAACGGGGGAGAGAAACTGAAGCTTTCTTT
TRBV10-3,.,few,TRBJ2-7,CASSYSRSQHDSYEQYF,TGTGCCAGCAGTTACTCGAGATCGCAGCATGATTCCTACGAGCAGTACTTC
TRBV2,.,many,TRBJ1-4,CATGQNNEKLFF,TGTGCCACAGGACAGAATAATGAAAAACTGTTTTTT
TRBV30,.,.,TRBJ1-2,CAWSRPRPDPHFYTF,TGTGCCTGGAGCCGCCCCCGCCCGGACCCCCATTTCTACACCTTC
TRBV19,.,many,TRBJ1-5,CASNTGVSNQPQHF,TGTGCCAGTAATACCGGGGTTAGCAATCAGCCCCAGCATTTT
TRBV20-1,.,.,TRBJ2-7,CSPGLGSSYEQYF,TGCAGTCCCGGACTGGGTAGCTCCTACGAGCAGTACTTC
TRBV7-8,.,.,TRBJ1-4,CASSSVIGNRPLDPAELFF,TGTGCCAGCAGCTCAGTAATCGGCAACAGACCATTAGATCCAGCTGAACTGTTTTTT
TRBV5-6,.,many,TRBJ1-1,CASSPIQGSTEAFF,TGTGCCAGCAGCCCGATTCAGGGGAGCACTGAAGCTTTCTTT
TRBV9,.,.,TRBJ2-5,CASSPGYRGQETQYF,TGTGCCAGCAGCCCAGGGTACAGAGGCCAAGAGACCCAGTACTTC
TRBV19,.,few,TRBJ1-1,CASSILGTTLPNTEAFF,TGTGCCAGTAGTATTCTGGGGACGACCTTACCGAACACTGAAGCTTTCTTT
TRBV7-9,.,many,TRBJ1-4,CASKLGGEEKLFF,TGTGCCAGCAAATTGGGGGGAGAAGAAAAACTGTTTTTT
TRBV12-3/TRBV12-4,TRBD1,few,TRBJ2-5,CASRNRDRGLDQETQYF,TGTGCCAGCAGAAACCGGGACAGGGGACTAGATCAAGAGACCCAGTACTTC
TRBV19,TRBD2,.,TRBJ2-5,CANRGAGVTQYF,TGTGCCAATAGGGGAGCGGGAGTGACCCAGTACTTC
TRBV4-2,TRBD2,.,TRBJ2-2,CASSGLAGGRTGELFF,TGTGCCAGCAGCGGACTAGCGGGAGGTCGGACCGGGGAGCTGTTTTTT
TRBV20-1,.,few,TRBJ1-1,CSAFDPRSTEAFF,TGCAGTGCCTTCGATCCCCGGAGCACTGAAGCTTTCTTT
TRBV10-3,TRBD1,.,TRBJ1-1,CAIKGTGDTEAFF,TGTGCCATCAAAGGGACAGGGGACACTGAAGCTTTCTTT
TRBV7-9,.,.,TRBJ1-6,CASSGVESPLHF,TGTGCCAGCAGCGGGGTGGAATCACCCCTCCACTTT
TRBV6-1,.,many,TRBJ2-2,CASQVSDENTGELFF,TGTGCCAGCCAGGTTAGCGACGAGAACACCGGGGAGCTGTTTTTT
TRBV10-2,TRBD1,.,TRBJ1-4,CASSGRQGSTNEKLFF,TGCGCCAGCAGTGGACGACAGGGGAGTACTAATGAAAAACTGTTTTTT
TRBV7-2,TRBD1,.,TRBJ2-7,CASSADRAPYEQYF,TGTGCCAGCAGCGCGGACAGGGCCCCATACGAGCAGTACTTC
TRBV7-9,.,many,TRBJ2-7,CASTRQGGEQYF,TGTGCCAGCACCCGGCAGGGGGGCGAGCAGTACTTC
TRBV2,.,.,TRBJ1-2,CASSERGQNYGYTF,TGTGCCAGCAGTGAACGCGGACAGAACTATGGCTACACCTTC
TRBV7-2,TRBD1,.,TRBJ1-2,CASSLVTGGFYGYTF,TGTGCCAGCAGCTTGGTGACAGGGGGTTTCTATGGCTACACCTTC
TRBV11-3,.,.,TRBJ2-7,CASSPGEGGSYEQYF,TGTGCCAGCAGCCCCGGCGAGGGGGGCTCCTACGAGCAGTACTTC
TRBV7-3,.,.,TRBJ1-1,CASSQDGNTEALF,TGTGCCAGCAGCCAAGACGGGAACACTGAAGCTCTCTTT
TRBV7-9,.,once,TRBJ2-7,CASRGAGVNYEQYF,TGCGCCAGCCGGGGGGCAGGGGTGAACTACGAGCAGTACTTC
TRBV6-6,TRBD2,few,TRBJ2-7,CASSYSSLGTSRSYEQYF,TGTGCCAGCAGTTACTCGAGCCTCGGGACTAGCAGGTCCTACGAGCAGTACTTC
TRBV6-2/TRBV6-3,TRBD2,few,TRBJ2-7,CASSWSGGRREQYF,TGTGCCAGCAGCTGGAGCGGGGGGCGCCGGGAGCAGTACTTC
TRBV20-1,.,.,TRBJ2-5,CSASQNQETQYF,TGCAGTGCTAGCCAGAACCAAGAGACCCAGTACTTC
TRBV5-8,.,few,TRBJ1-5,CASSRGRFNQPQHF,TGTGCCAGCAGCCGTGGGCGGTTCAATCAGCCCCAGCATTTT
TRBV7-2,.,many,TRBJ1-5,CASSATGTVGQPQHF,TGTGCCAGCAGCGCCACAGGGACCGTAGGCCAGCCCCAGCATTTT
TRBV20-1,.,.,TRBJ2-7,CSAREPPPADTRYEQYF,TGCAGTGCTAGAGAACCCCCCCCAGCAGACACCCGCTACGAGCAGTACTTC
TRBV7-3,.,.,TRBJ2-5,CASSSSKEETQYF,TGTGCCAGCAGCTCTAGTAAGGAAGAGACCCAGTACTTC
TRBV9,.,many,TRBJ2-5,CASSVEGTQETQYF,TGTGCCAGCAGCGTTGAGGGGACCCAAGAGACCCAGTACTTC
TRBV10-2,.,.,TRBJ2-5,CASSEGESLPQYF,TGCGCCAGCAGTGAGGGGGAAAGCTTGCCCCAGTACTTC